The 20 T cell receptor beta chains given below trace back to one sample, sequenced in a study of blood T cell repertoires in COVID-19. Repertoires were generated with immunoSEQ multiplex PCR, while TCRdb's copy carries only in-frame clones and drops some. Of about 130,000 clones listed, about four fifths are singletons. The sample taken for sequencing was PBMCs or T cells enriched from blood (not recorded which). The source of these receptors is a man between 25 and 39 years old who had recovered from COVID-19.

The gene calls are TRBV3-1 (or the pseudogene TRBV3-2) and TRBJ2-1, with a weak D call TRBD2 (5 bases). The V gene lost 3 bases and the J gene lost 11 bases, with 17 bases spanning the gap. This CDR3 is built from 14 residues. Germline V gene lookup returns CDR1 LGHDT and CDR2 YNNKEL (reference sequence). This CDR3 reads CASSQDVLVHQQFF. CDR3 in DNA: TGTGCCAGCAGCCAGGACGTACTAGTTCATCAGCAGTTCTTC.

The chain carries TRBV18 and TRBJ2-7; 8 bases map to TRBD2. The CDR3 spans 15 residues. Trimming cost V 1 base and J 0 bases; bases outside gene matches: 2. Germline loops: CDR1 KGHSH, CDR2 LQKENI. The CDR3 DNA reads TGTGCCAGCTCACCACTAAGCGGGAGCTCCTACGAGCAGTACTTC. Protein sequence: CASSPLSGSSYEQYF.

This clone was detected once. CDR3 region: CASSYAWTGDGNTIYF. The CDR3 DNA sequence: TGTGCCAGCAGTTACGCTTGGACAGGCGACGGAAACACCATATATTTT. This chain links TRBV6-5 with TRBJ1-3, with 7 bases identical to TRBD1. Germline assignment: CDR1 MNHEY and CDR2 SVGAGI. V shed 2 bases and J 4 bases; nucleotides not matched to a gene: 8. The CDR3 has 16 amino acids.

This chain links TRBV3-1 (or the pseudogene TRBV3-2) with TRBJ2-5; TRBD1 matches at 9 bases. The CDR3 has 17 residues. V lost 0 bases and J lost 5; bases outside the gene matches: 10. Germline CDR1 is LGHDT and CDR2 is YNNKEL (reference sequence). CDR3 in amino acids: CASSQDLWDREGETQYF. For the CDR3, the DNA is TGTGCCAGCAGCCAAGATCTTTGGGACAGGGAGGGGGAGACCCAGTACTTC.

The V and J genes are TRBV13 and TRBJ2-3; 10 bases are a match to TRBD1. J gave up 1 base and V 5 bases, and 6 bases lay outside the gene matches. This CDR3 has 16 residues. Germline V gene lookup returns CDR1 PRHDT and CDR2 FYEKMQ (reference sequence). The CDR3 spells CASSLRGTGGTDTQYF. DNA of the CDR3: TGTGCCAGCAGCCTACGGGGGACAGGGGGCACAGATACGCAGTATTTT. The full variable domain, its missing parts supplied by reference TRBV13 and TRBJ2-3, is AAGVIQSPRHLIKEKRETATLKCYPIPRHDTVYWYQQGPGQDPQFLISFYEKMQSDKGSIPDRFSAQQFSDYHSELNMSSLELGDSALYFCASSLRGTGGTDTQYFGPGTRLTVL.

This clone was found once. This rearrangement joins TRBV19 to TRBJ2-1; 8 bases align to TRBD2. CDR3 length: 15 residues. J lost 8 bases, V lost 7 bases, and 13 bases had no gene match. The germline V gene encodes CDR1 LNHDA and CDR2 SQIVND (reference sequence). CDR3 DNA sequence: TGTGCCAGTAAGCGGTCTAGCGGGCTGACGGATGAGCAGTTCTTC. Translated: CASKRSSGLTDEQFF.

The V and J genes are TRBV2 and TRBJ2-1, with 10 bases identical to TRBD2. With V trimmed by 6 bases and J by 8 bases, 10 bases remained unmatched. This CDR3 region has 15 residues. The germline gives CDR1 SNHLY, CDR2 FYNNEI. CDR3 residues: CASRDPSGSFDEQFF. In DNA, the CDR3 is TGTGCCAGCAGGGACCCTAGCGGGAGTTTCGATGAGCAGTTCTTC.

The gene calls are TRBV7-4 and TRBJ2-7; TRBD1 is a possible D gene (8 bases). Trimming left V 4 bases short and J 5 bases short, with 12 bases between. Germline CDR1 SGHVT, CDR2 SQSDAQ. The CDR3 covers 13 residues. The CDR3 nucleotides are TGTGCCAGCAGCTACAGGGGGGGCGACGAGCAGTACGTC. Translating gives CASSYRGGDEQYV.

J is TRBJ2-3 and V is TRBV7-9; D gene ambiguous. The germline V and J ends were trimmed by 5 bases and 0 bases, with 9 bases remaining between them. Germline V gives CDR1 SEHNR, CDR2 FQNEAQ (reference sequence). The CDR3 covers 14 residues. This CDR3 reads CASSPTVSTDTQYF. The CDR3 DNA is TGTGCCAGCAGCCCAACGGTCAGCACAGATACGCAGTATTTT.

This clone occurred a few times. V and J are TRBV10-1 and TRBJ2-1, with 7 positions matching TRBD2. The junction had 9 bases not matched to a gene; V was cut back by 0 bases and J by 4 bases. There are 17 residues in the CDR3. The V gene's germline CDR1 is WNHNN and CDR2 SYGVQD (reference sequence). Written as DNA, the CDR3 is TGCGCCAGCAGTGAGTCCTTCGCGGGGGATCGATACAATGAGCAGTTCTTC. As protein: CASSESFAGDRYNEQFF.

V is TRBV11-2 and J is TRBJ2-7; 7 positions agree with TRBD1. CDR1 is SGHAT and CDR2 is FQNNGV in the germline V gene. This CDR3 is 15 amino acids long. The V gene end was trimmed by 4 bases and the J gene end by 0 bases; junction bases not matched to a gene: 6. The CDR3 loop is CASSSASGGSYEQYF. In DNA, the CDR3 is TGTGCCAGCAGCTCAGCCTCAGGGGGCTCCTACGAGCAGTACTTC. Drawing the rest from reference TRBV11-2 and TRBJ2-7, the complete variable domain is EAGVAQSPRYKIIEKRQSVAFWCNPISGHATLYWYQQILGQGPKLLIQFQNNGVVDDSQLPKDRFSAERLKGVDSTLKIQPAKLEDSAVYLCASSSASGGSYEQYFGPGTRLTVT.

This chain joins TRBV16 and TRBJ1-2, with a tentative D call TRBD1 (6 bases). Germline assignment: CDR1 KGHSY and CDR2 FQNENV. The V gene lost 0 bases and the J gene lost 8 bases, with 16 bases spanning the gap. The CDR3 totals 15 residues. The CDR3 sequence: CASSQSIGGQGGYTF. DNA of the CDR3: TGTGCCAGCAGCCAATCGATTGGGGGACAAGGAGGCTACACCTTC.

The rearrangement links TRBV11-2 to TRBJ2-3; weak D call: TRBD2 (6 bases). Per germline, CDR1 SGHAT and CDR2 FQNNGV. V was shortened by 6 bases and J by 6 bases, with 10 bases between the two germline ends. CDR3 length equals 12 residues. In DNA, the CDR3 is TGTGCCAGCAGGCTACGGGGGGATACGCAGTATTTT. It translates to CASRLRGDTQYF. Using reference TRBV11-2 and TRBJ2-3 for the parts outside the CDR3, the full variable domain is EAGVAQSPRYKIIEKRQSVAFWCNPISGHATLYWYQQILGQGPKLLIQFQNNGVVDDSQLPKDRFSAERLKGVDSTLKIQPAKLEDSAVYLCASRLRGDTQYFGPGTRLTVL.

V gene TRBV9 combines with J gene TRBJ1-6, with 7 positions matching TRBD1. From germline, CDR1 is SGDLS and CDR2 YYNGEE. The CDR3 totals 16 residues. J gave up 4 bases and V 0 bases, and 4 bases lay outside the gene matches. CDR3 nucleotides: TGTGCCAGCAGCGTAGGGGCAGGGGGATATAATTCACCCCTCCACTTT. Translated: CASSVGAGGYNSPLHF.

The J gene is TRBJ1-3, the V gene TRBV2; 8 bases match TRBD1. The CDR3 runs 15 residues. Germline assignment: CDR1 SNHLY and CDR2 FYNNEI. The trim removed 2 bases at V and 3 bases at J, leaving 3 bases unmatched. The CDR3, as DNA: TGTGCCAGCAGTGAATTCAGGGGGCTTGGAAACACCATATATTTT. Its translation: CASSEFRGLGNTIYF.

The chain links TRBV4-1 to TRBJ2-7, with TRBD1 matching 12 bases. The CDR3 length is 16 residues. Unmatched junction bases numbered 6, after V lost 2 bases and J lost 4 bases. Germline-derived CDR1 and CDR2 are MGHRA and YSYEKL. The CDR3 DNA reads TGCGCCAGCAGCCAACCTTTGGGACAGGGGGCGTACGAGCAGTACTTC. Its translation is CASSQPLGQGAYEQYF.

This chain joins TRBV3-1 (or the pseudogene TRBV3-2) and TRBJ1-4; a weak D match, TRBD1 (5 bases). CDR1 and CDR2 (germline): LGHDT, YNNKEL (reference sequence). The V end was cut by 1 base, the J end by 5 bases, with 8 bases between. This CDR3 region has 14 residues. The CDR3 DNA follows: TGTGCCAGCAGCCAAGGCGACAGCAATGAAAAACTGTTTTTT. It yields the protein CASSQGDSNEKLFF.

This clone appeared many times. The junction does not match germline at one end; this may be a read error. This chain connects TRBV2 to TRBJ2-1; 7 positions match TRBD2. This CDR3 region has 12 residues. CDR1 and CDR2 from the germline V gene are SNHLY and FYNNEI. This chain's CDR3 is CASSERPGLTLF. The DNA of the CDR3 is TGTGCCAGCAGTGAGCGACCGGGACTAACGCTCTTC.

This clone showed up just once. V gene TRBV9 combines with J gene TRBJ2-2; 7 bases are a match to TRBD1. Per the germline V gene, CDR1 is SGDLS and CDR2 is YYNGEE. The V and J ends lost 5 bases and 1 base, in that order; junction bases with no gene match: 5. The CDR3 is 15 residues long. CDR3 sequence reads: CASSTGTVNTGELFF. CDR3 nucleotides: TGTGCCAGCAGTACCGGGACAGTGAACACCGGGGAGCTGTTTTTT. Variable domain in full (rest from reference TRBV9 and TRBJ2-2): DSGVTQTPKHLITATGQRVTLRCSPRSGDLSVYWYQQSLDQGLQFLIQYYNGEERAKGNILERFSAQQFPDLHSELNLSSLELGDSALYFCASSTGTVNTGELFFGEGSRLTVL.

This sequence joins TRBV24-1 and TRBJ2-3; 10 nucleotides agree with TRBD1. Germline CDR1 KGHDR, CDR2 SFDVKD. V lost 5 bases to trimming and J lost 3 bases; unmatched junction nucleotides: 7. CDR3 length: 16 residues. The CDR3 here is CATSVWGTGATDTQYF. The DNA of the CDR3 is TGTGCCACCAGTGTCTGGGGGACAGGGGCGACAGATACGCAGTATTTT.